This TCR beta chain comes out of a study of control samples from healthy donors and cancer patients. TCRdb keeps only in-frame clones here, not all; method: immunoSEQ multiplex PCR. The sample includes 160,000 or so clones, about 90% of them seen just once. CDR3 size: 14 residues. The germline gives CDR1 SGDLS, CDR2 YYNGEE. V shed 5 bases, J shed 5 bases, and the junction held 5 bases outside the gene matches. What was sequenced was blood. This clonotype was obtained from a woman aged 25 to 45 in good health. The chain links TRBV9 to TRBJ2-1; TRBD2 matches at 9 bases. CDR3 DNA sequence: TGTGCCAGCAGTCTTAGCGGGAGCAACAATGAGCAGTTCTTC. This gives the protein CASSLSGSNNEQFF.